Listed here are 23 T cell receptor beta chains from one sample, sequenced in a study of Graves' ophthalmopathy and Graves' hyperthyroidism. For repertoire sequencing, the TCR beta CDR3 regions were amplified from RNA transcripts. RT-PCR was first run with HTBI primers, then multiplex PCR in a second round. MiXCR, run by TCRdb on the multiplex PCR reads, gives a single entry per CDR3 protein. The sample includes 200,000 to 300,000 distinct CDR3 sequences, 40% to 50% seen only once; the top ten take around half. The sequenced material came from peripheral blood. The receptor source for this set is an adult man with Graves' ophthalmopathy.

This clonotype has just a few counts. The CDR3 spells CASSLRDIGLSGANVLTF. The CDR3 DNA reads as TGTGCCAGCAGTCTCAGGGACATAGGACTCTCTGGGGCCAACGTCCTGACTTTC. The V gene is TRBV25-1, the J gene TRBJ2-6; TRBD1 might be the D (6 bases). This CDR3 comprises 18 residues. Trimming shortened V by 5 bases and J by 0 bases, and 17 bases separated the two germline ends. Germline V lookup: CDR1 MGHDK, CDR2 SYGVNS.

The chain joins TRBV20-1 to TRBJ1-5; perhaps TRBD1 as D (5 bases). The CDR3 is 13 residues long. Germline-derived CDR1 and CDR2 are DFQATT and SNEGSKA (reference sequence). V was shortened by 1 base and J by 8 bases, with 12 bases between the two germline ends. The CDR3 here is CSARGDPREPQHF. The CDR3 coding sequence is TGCAGTGCTAGAGGGGACCCCCGTGAGCCCCAGCATTTT.

This clonotype turned up a few times. In DNA, the CDR3 is TGTGCCATCAGCGACAGATACACTGAAGCTTTCTTT. This gives the protein CAISDRYTEAFF. V gene TRBV10-3 combines with J gene TRBJ1-1, with D maybe TRBD1 (5 bases). This CDR3 is 12 amino acids long. V was cut by 6 bases and J by 3 bases, with 8 bases left in between. Looked up from germline, CDR1 is ENHRY and CDR2 is SYGVKD.

In its sample, this clonotype was seen a few times. The chain joins TRBV7-8 to TRBJ1-5; the D is unclear. The germline V and J ends were trimmed by 5 bases and 0 bases, with 14 bases remaining between them. CDR3 length: 16 amino acids. Germline CDR1 and CDR2: SGHVS and FQNEAQ. CDR3 sequence (DNA): TGTGCCAGCAGCGCCTCACGTGGGGATAGCAATCAGCCCCAGCATTTT. Translated, it gives CASSASRGDSNQPQHF.

The V gene is TRBV29-1, the J gene TRBJ2-6, with TRBD2 identical over 10 bases. Per germline, CDR1 SQVTM and CDR2 ANQGSEA. J gave up 0 bases and V 0 bases, and 2 bases lay outside the gene matches. This CDR3 has 17 amino acids. CDR3 nucleotide sequence: TGCAGCGTTGAAGACGGGACTAGCGTCTCTGGGGCCAACGTCCTGACTTTC. Protein: CSVEDGTSVSGANVLTF. Full variable domain (missing parts from reference TRBV29-1 and TRBJ2-6): SAVISQKPSRDICQRGTSLTIQCQVDSQVTMMFWYRQQPGQSLTLIATANQGSEATYESGFVIDKFPISRPNLTFSTLTVSNMSPEDSSIYLCSVEDGTSVSGANVLTFGAGSRLTVL.

The rearrangement links TRBV2 to TRBJ1-2; D might be TRBD1 (6 bases). This CDR3 contains 13 residues. Germline CDR1 SNHLY, CDR2 FYNNEI. Trimming removed 7 bases at V and 4 bases at J, with 13 bases between. DNA for the CDR3: TGTGCCAGCACGGGGGGCCCCAGCTATGGCTACACCTTC. This sequence encodes CASTGGPSYGYTF. Drawing the rest from reference TRBV2 and TRBJ1-2, the complete variable domain is EPEVTQTPSHQVTQMGQEVILRCVPISNHLYFYWYRQILGQKVEFLVSFYNNEISEKSEIFDDQFSVERPDGSNFTLKIRSTKLEDSAMYFCASTGGPSYGYTFGSGTRLTVV.

Notes on this clonotype: This sequence may be a read error, since a much larger clone differs from it by one base. V gene TRBV7-2 combines with J gene TRBJ1-4, with D possibly TRBD1 on 6 matching bases. The CDR3 totals 15 residues. Germline V gene data show CDR1 as SGHTA and CDR2 as FQGNSA. DNA of the CDR3: TGTGTCAGCAGCGGACGGACAGTAACTAATGAAAAACTGTTTTTT. As protein: CVSSGRTVTNEKLFF.

This clonotype was seen many times. V usage is TRBV19 and J usage is TRBJ1-5; D is unresolved. The CDR3 covers 14 residues. In germline, CDR1 is LNHDA, CDR2 SQIVND (reference sequence). V was clipped by 8 bases and J by 4 bases, with 15 bases between them. The CDR3 sequence is CASDWSGGNQPQHF. The CDR3 bases are TGTGCCAGTGACTGGTCGGGAGGGAATCAGCCCCAGCATTTT.

The CDR3 loop reads CASSQGTSGNYEQYF. The CDR3 DNA sequence: TGCGCCAGCAGCCAGGGGACTAGCGGTAACTACGAGCAGTACTTC. The chain recombines TRBV4-1 with TRBJ2-7; 11 nucleotides agree with TRBD2. From germline, CDR1 is MGHRA and CDR2 YSYEKL. CDR3 size: 15 residues. Trimming removed 3 bases from V and 3 bases from J; junction bases left unmatched: 4.

This clonotype has more than one count but fewer than ten. The gene calls are TRBV6-6 and TRBJ2-5, with D perhaps being TRBD1 or TRBD2 (5 bases each). CDR1 is MNHNY and CDR2 is SVGAGI in the germline V gene (reference sequence). This CDR3 spans 15 amino acids. V lost 7 bases and J lost 3, with 18 bases in between. Here the CDR3 reads CASTHSGTTKETQYF. The CDR3 nucleotides are TGTGCCAGCACCCACTCCGGGACCACCAAAGAGACCCAGTACTTC.

This clonotype came up a few times. The V and J genes are TRBV2 and TRBJ2-6; D uncertain. V was pared by 6 bases and J by 0 bases, with 9 bases between. The CDR3 is 15 amino acids. Germline V CDR1 and CDR2: SNHLY, FYNNEI. The CDR3 protein is CASSRILSGANVLTF. The DNA for the CDR3 is TGTGCCAGCAGCCGCATCCTCTCTGGGGCCAACGTCCTGACTTTC.

The gene calls are TRBV2 and TRBJ1-6, with TRBD1 identical over 8 bases. This CDR3 is built from 16 residues. V was pared by 6 bases and J by 0 bases, with 4 bases of the junction left unmatched. Germline CDR1 reads SNHLY; CDR2 reads FYNNEI. This chain's CDR3 is CASSRTGSSYNSPLHF. DNA of the CDR3: TGTGCCAGCAGCCGGACAGGGAGCTCCTATAATTCACCCCTCCACTTT.

The V call is TRBV11-2, the J call TRBJ1-5; D gene unclear. CDR1 is SGHAT, CDR2 FQNNGV, per germline. Trimming took 5 bases from V and 4 from J, leaving 12 bases between them. CDR3 length equals 14 residues. CDR3 nucleotide sequence: TGTGCCAGCAGCCCGTCCAATAATAATCAGCCCCAGCATTTT. This translates into CASSPSNNNQPQHF.

The rearrangement links TRBV6-5 to TRBJ1-5, with D tentatively TRBD1 (6 bases). Germline V gene data show CDR1 as MNHEY and CDR2 as SVGAGI. The CDR3 sequence is 13 residues long. Trimming left V 6 bases short and J 3 bases short, with 9 bases between. The CDR3 sequence: CASSNRDNQPQHF. The CDR3 region has the DNA TGTGCCAGCAGCAACAGGGACAATCAGCCCCAGCATTTT.

The rearrangement links TRBV12-3 or TRBV12-4 to TRBJ2-2; no reliable D call. V was trimmed by 4 bases and J by 6 bases, leaving 15 bases between them. This CDR3 region has 15 residues. The DNA for the CDR3 is TGTGCCAGCAGTTCGACCCCGAGAACACCCGGGGAGCTGTTTTTT. This sequence encodes CASSSTPRTPGELFF.

V gene TRBV12-5 combines with J gene TRBJ2-2, with 10 bases matching TRBD2. The germline gives CDR1 LGHNT, CDR2 FRNRAP. The trim removed 4 bases at V and 1 base at J, leaving 3 bases unmatched. The CDR3 is 16 amino acids. The CDR3 here is CASGSIAGGNTGELFF. CDR3 coding DNA: TGTGCTAGTGGTTCGATAGCGGGAGGGAACACCGGGGAGCTGTTTTTT.

The V call is TRBV14, the J call TRBJ1-4, with 8 bases aligning to TRBD1. With 8 bases clipped from V and 8 bases from J, the junction kept 13 bases outside the gene matches. The germline gives CDR1 SGHDN, CDR2 FVKESK. This CDR3 is 15 amino acids long. The CDR3 sequence: CASSPPVTGDEKLFF. The CDR3 DNA reads as TGTGCCAGCTCACCACCCGTGACAGGGGACGAAAAACTGTTTTTT. The full variable domain, completed using reference TRBV14 and TRBJ1-4, is EAGVTQFPSHSVIEKGQTVTLRCDPISGHDNLYWYRRVMGKEIKFLLHFVKESKQDESGMPNNRFLAERTGGTYSTLKVQPAELEDSGVYFCASSPPVTGDEKLFFGSGTQLSVL.

The rearrangement links TRBV7-2 to TRBJ2-7; 11 nucleotides match TRBD2. The germline CDR1 and CDR2 sequences are SGHTA and FQGNSA. J was trimmed by 2 bases and V by 0 bases; bases with no gene match: 3. The CDR3 is made up of 16 amino acids. The CDR3 is CASSLASGGDTYEQYF. The CDR3 coding sequence is TGTGCCAGCAGCTTAGCTAGCGGGGGGGATACCTACGAGCAGTACTTC.

The rearrangement links TRBV7-2 to TRBJ2-5; tentatively, D is TRBD1 (5 bases). The length of the CDR3 is 14 residues. Germline-derived CDR1 and CDR2 are SGHTA and FQGNSA. V dropped 0 bases and J dropped 7 bases, with 12 bases sitting between them. CDR3 bases: TGTGCCAGCAGCTTAGCGCTTGGGGCCGGGACCCAGTACTTC. Residues: CASSLALGAGTQYF.

DNA of the CDR3: TGTGCCAGCAGTCCACAGGGGCAAAGAACTGGCTACACCTTC. Protein sequence: CASSPQGQRTGYTF. J is TRBJ1-2 and V is TRBV6-1, with TRBD1 identical over 7 bases. CDR1 and CDR2 (germline): MNHNS, SASEGT. Trimming at V came to 5 bases and at J to 7 bases, leaving 10 bases not matched to a gene. CDR3 length: 14 residues.

Only a few counts were recorded for this clonotype. The chain uses TRBV7-8 and TRBJ2-7; 7 nucleotides match TRBD1. Germline V lookup: CDR1 SGHVS, CDR2 FQNEAQ. V trimming: 5 bases; J trimming: 3 bases; junction bases outside the gene matches: 7. This CDR3 comprises 14 residues. This CDR3 reads CASSRGQTDYEQYF. The CDR3 DNA sequence: TGTGCCAGCAGCCGGGGACAGACAGACTACGAGCAGTACTTC. The full variable domain, completed using reference TRBV7-8 and TRBJ2-7, is GAGVSQSPRYKVAKRGQDVALRCDPISGHVSLFWYQQALGQGPEFLTYFQNEAQLDKSGLPSDRFFAERPEGSVSTLKIQRTQQEDSAVYLCASSRGQTDYEQYFGPGTRLTVT.

This clonotype has a handful of counts. This chain joins TRBV10-2 and TRBJ1-5; D unclear. Germline CDR1 reads WSHSY; CDR2 reads SAAADI. The CDR3 totals 13 residues. V lost 4 bases and J 3 bases, leaving 7 bases between the germline ends. The CDR3, as DNA: TGCGCCAGCAGTGGCTTTTCCAATCAGCCCCAGCATTTT. Its translation: CASSGFSNQPQHF.

The chain combines TRBV29-1 with TRBJ1-2, with D unclear. From germline, CDR1 is SQVTM and CDR2 ANQGSEA. The CDR3 consists of 11 residues. Trimming removed 4 bases at V and 7 bases at J, with 10 bases between. DNA for the CDR3: TGCAGCGTTGGACGTGCCGCTGGCTACACCTTC. The encoded protein is CSVGRAAGYTF.